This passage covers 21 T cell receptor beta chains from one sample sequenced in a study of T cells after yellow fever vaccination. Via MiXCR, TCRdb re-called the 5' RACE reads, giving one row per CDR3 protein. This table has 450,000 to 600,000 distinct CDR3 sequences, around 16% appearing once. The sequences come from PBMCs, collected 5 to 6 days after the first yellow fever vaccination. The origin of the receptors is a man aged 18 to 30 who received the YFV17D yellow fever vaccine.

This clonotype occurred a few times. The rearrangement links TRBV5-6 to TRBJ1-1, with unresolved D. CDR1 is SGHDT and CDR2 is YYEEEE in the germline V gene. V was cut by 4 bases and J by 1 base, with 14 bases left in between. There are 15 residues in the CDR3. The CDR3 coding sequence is TGTGCCAGCAGCGATAGCCGAAAAGGGAACACTGAAGCTTTCTTT. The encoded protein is CASSDSRKGNTEAFF.

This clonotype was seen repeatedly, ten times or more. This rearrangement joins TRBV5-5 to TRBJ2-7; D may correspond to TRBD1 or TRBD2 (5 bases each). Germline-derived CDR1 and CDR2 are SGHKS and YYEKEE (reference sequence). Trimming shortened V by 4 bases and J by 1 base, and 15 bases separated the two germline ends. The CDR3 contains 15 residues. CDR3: CASSRTGTESYEQYV. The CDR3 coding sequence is TGTGCCAGCAGCAGAACCGGGACGGAATCCTACGAGCAGTACGTC.

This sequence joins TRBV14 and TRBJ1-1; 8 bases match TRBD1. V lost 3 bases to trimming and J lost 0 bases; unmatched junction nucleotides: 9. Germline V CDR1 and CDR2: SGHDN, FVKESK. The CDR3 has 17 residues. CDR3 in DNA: TGTGCCAGCAGCCACAGTCCCGGGACAGGTTTGAACACTGAAGCTTTCTTT. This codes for CASSHSPGTGLNTEAFF.

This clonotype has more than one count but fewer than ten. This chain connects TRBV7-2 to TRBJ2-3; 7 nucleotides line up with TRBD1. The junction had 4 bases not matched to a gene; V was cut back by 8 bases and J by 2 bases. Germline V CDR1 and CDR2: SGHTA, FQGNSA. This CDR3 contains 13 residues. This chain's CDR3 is CASGQEVTDTQYF. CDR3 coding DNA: TGTGCCAGCGGACAGGAGGTCACAGATACGCAGTATTTT. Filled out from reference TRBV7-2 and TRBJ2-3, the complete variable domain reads GAGVSQSPSNKVTEKGKDVELRCDPISGHTALYWYRQSLGQGLEFLIYFQGNSAPDKSGLPSDRFSAERTGGSVSTLTIQRTQQEDSAVYLCASGQEVTDTQYFGPGTRLTVL.

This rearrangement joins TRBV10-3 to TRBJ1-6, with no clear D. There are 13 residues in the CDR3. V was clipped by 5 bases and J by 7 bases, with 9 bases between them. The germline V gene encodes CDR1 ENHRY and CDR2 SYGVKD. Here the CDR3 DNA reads TGTGCCATCAGTTCCAACAACAATTCACCCCTCCACTTT. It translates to CAISSNNNSPLHF.

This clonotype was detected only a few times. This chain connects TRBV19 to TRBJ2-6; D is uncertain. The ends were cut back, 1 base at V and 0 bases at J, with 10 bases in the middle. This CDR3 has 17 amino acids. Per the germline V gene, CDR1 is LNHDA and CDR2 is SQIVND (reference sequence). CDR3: CASSIGLIGSGANVLTF. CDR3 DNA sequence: TGTGCCAGTAGTATAGGACTCATCGGCTCTGGGGCCAACGTCCTGACTTTC.

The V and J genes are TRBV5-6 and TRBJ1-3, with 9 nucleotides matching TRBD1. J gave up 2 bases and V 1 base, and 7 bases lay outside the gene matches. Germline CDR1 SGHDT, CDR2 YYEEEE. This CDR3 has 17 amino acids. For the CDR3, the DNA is TGTGCCAGCAGCTTGACAGGGGGCGAATTGACTGGAAACACCATATATTTT. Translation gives CASSLTGGELTGNTIYF. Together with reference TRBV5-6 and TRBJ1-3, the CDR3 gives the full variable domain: DAGVTQSPTHLIKTRGQQVTLRCSPKSGHDTVSWYQQALGQGPQFIFQYYEEEERQRGNFPDRFSGHQFPNYSSELNVNALLLGDSALYLCASSLTGGELTGNTIYFGEGSWLTVV.

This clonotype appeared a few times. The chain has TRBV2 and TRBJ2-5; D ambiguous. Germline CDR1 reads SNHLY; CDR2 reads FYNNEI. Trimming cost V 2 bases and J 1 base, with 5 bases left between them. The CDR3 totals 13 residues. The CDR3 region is CASSENRQETQYF. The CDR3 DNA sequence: TGTGCCAGCAGTGAAAACCGCCAAGAGACCCAGTACTTC.

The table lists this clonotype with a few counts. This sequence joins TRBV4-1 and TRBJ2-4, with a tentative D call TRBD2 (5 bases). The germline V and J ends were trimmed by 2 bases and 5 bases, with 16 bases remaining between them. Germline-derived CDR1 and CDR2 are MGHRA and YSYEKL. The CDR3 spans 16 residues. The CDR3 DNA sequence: TGCGCCAGCAGCCAACGCTTCCTGGGCGGGCAAAACATTCAGTACTTC. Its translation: CASSQRFLGGQNIQYF.

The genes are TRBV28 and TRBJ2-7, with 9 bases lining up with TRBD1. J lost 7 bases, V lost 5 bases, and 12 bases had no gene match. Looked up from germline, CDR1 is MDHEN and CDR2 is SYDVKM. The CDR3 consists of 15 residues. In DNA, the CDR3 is TGTGCCAGCAGTCCCCCGGGGACAGGGTCTAGGGAGCAGTACGTC. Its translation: CASSPPGTGSREQYV.

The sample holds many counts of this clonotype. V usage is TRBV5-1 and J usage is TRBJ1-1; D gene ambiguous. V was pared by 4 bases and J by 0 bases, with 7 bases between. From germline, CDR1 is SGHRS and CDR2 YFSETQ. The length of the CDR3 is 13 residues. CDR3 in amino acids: CASSLDLNTEAFF. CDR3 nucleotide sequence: TGCGCCAGCAGCCTGGACCTGAACACTGAAGCTTTCTTT.

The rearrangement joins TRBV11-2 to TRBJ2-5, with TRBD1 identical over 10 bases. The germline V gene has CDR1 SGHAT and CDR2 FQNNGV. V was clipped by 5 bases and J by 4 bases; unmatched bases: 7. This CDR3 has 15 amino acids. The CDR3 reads CASSRRTGGSETQYF. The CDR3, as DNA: TGTGCCAGCAGCCGCCGGACAGGGGGGTCAGAGACCCAGTACTTC.

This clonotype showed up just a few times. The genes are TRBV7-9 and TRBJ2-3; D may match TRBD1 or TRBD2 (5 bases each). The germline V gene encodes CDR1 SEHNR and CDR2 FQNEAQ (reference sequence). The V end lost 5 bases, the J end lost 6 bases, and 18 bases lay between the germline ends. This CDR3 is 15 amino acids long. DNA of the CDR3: TGTGCCAGCAGCCCACAGAGGGGACGGTTGGATACGCAGTATTTT. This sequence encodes CASSPQRGRLDTQYF. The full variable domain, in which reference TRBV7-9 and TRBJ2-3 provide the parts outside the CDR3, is DTGVSQNPRHKITKRGQNVTFRCDPISEHNRLYWYRQTLGQGPEFLTYFQNEAQLEKSRLLSDRFSAERPKGSFSTLEIQRTEQGDSAMYLCASSPQRGRLDTQYFGPGTRLTVL.

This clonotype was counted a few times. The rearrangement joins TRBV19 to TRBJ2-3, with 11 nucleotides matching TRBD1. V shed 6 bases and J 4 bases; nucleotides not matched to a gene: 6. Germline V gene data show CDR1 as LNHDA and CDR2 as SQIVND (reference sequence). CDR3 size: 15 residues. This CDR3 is CASSLGQGASDTQYF. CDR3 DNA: TGTGCCAGTAGCCTCGGACAGGGGGCGTCAGATACGCAGTATTTT.

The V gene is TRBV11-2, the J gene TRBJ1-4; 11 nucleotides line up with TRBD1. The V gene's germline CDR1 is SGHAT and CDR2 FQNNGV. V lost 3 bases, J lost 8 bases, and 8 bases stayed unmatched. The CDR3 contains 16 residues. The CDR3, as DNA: TGTGCCAGCAGCTTGGGACAGGGGGTGCGAGGCGAAAAACTGTTTTTT. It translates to CASSLGQGVRGEKLFF. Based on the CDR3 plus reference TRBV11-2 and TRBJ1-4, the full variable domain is EAGVAQSPRYKIIEKRQSVAFWCNPISGHATLYWYQQILGQGPKLLIQFQNNGVVDDSQLPKDRFSAERLKGVDSTLKIQPAKLEDSAVYLCASSLGQGVRGEKLFFGSGTQLSVL.

In DNA, the CDR3 is TGTGCCACCAGTGATTCGGGGTCCGGTGAGCAGTTCTTC. Its protein product is CATSDSGSGEQFF. J is TRBJ2-1 and V is TRBV24-1, with D perhaps matching TRBD2 (5 bases). CDR3 size: 13 residues. Germline CDR1 KGHDR, CDR2 SFDVKD. V gave up 2 bases and J gave up 9 bases, with 10 bases separating them.

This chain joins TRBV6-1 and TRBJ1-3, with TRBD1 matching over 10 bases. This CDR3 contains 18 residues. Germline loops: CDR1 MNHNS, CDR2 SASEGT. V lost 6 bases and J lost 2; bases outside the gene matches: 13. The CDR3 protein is CASSPYYPGQGAGNTIYF. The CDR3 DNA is TGTGCCAGCAGCCCCTACTACCCAGGACAGGGGGCTGGAAACACCATATATTTT.

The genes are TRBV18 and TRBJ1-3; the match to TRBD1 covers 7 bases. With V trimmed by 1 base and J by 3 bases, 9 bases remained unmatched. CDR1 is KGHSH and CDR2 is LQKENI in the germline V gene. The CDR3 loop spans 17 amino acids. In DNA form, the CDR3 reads TGTGCCAGCTCACCACAGGACAGGCGCTTTTTTGGAAACACCATATATTTT. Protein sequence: CASSPQDRRFFGNTIYF.

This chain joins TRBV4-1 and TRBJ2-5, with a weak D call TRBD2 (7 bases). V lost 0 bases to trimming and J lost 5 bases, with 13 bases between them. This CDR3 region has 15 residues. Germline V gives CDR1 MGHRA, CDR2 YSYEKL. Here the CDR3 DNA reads TGCGCCAGCAGCCAAGATGGGGGGGGGCTGGAGACCCAGTACTTC. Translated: CASSQDGGGLETQYF.

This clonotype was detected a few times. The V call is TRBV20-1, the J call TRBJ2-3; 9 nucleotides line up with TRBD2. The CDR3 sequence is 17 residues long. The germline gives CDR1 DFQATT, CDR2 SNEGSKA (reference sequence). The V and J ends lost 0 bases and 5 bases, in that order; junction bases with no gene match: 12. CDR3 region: CSARDRKGGGAKDTQYF. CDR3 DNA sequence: TGCAGTGCTAGAGATCGTAAAGGCGGGGGGGCGAAAGATACGCAGTATTTT.

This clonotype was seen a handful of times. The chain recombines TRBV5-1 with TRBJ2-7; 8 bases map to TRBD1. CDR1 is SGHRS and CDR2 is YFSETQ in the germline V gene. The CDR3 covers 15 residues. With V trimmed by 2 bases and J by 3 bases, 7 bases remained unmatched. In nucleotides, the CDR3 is TGCGCCAGCAGCTTACCGGGACAGGAGGACTACGAGCAGTACTTC. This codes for CASSLPGQEDYEQYF.